These 25 T cell receptor beta chains were sequenced from one sample in a study of T cells after yellow fever vaccination. TCRdb recomputed calls from the 5' RACE reads with MiXCR, one row per CDR3 protein. Of hundreds of thousands of distinct CDR3 sequences detected, about 5.2% appear once; the ten largest clones hold roughly 3%. Sequencing was performed on CD4+ T cells sorted from PBMCs, taken on the day of the yellow fever booster vaccination. The receptors come from a man in his late teens or twenties who received the YFV17D yellow fever vaccine.

V and J are TRBV7-9 and TRBJ2-2, with D possibly TRBD1 on 6 matching bases. The CDR3 consists of 13 residues. Trimming stripped 6 bases from V and 5 bases from J, with 10 bases between. The germline V gene has CDR1 SEHNR and CDR2 FQNEAQ (reference sequence). The CDR3 is CASRGQSTGELFF. In DNA form, the CDR3 reads TGTGCCAGCAGAGGACAGTCTACCGGGGAGCTGTTTTTT.

This rearrangement joins TRBV6-2 or TRBV6-3 to TRBJ2-2, with 7 bases lining up with TRBD1. V shed 6 bases and J 5 bases; nucleotides not matched to a gene: 15. The V gene's germline CDR1 is MNHEY and CDR2 SVGEGT. This CDR3 region has 17 residues. The CDR3, as DNA: TGTGCCAGCAGCAGCAGAGGGGACAGAGGTTGGACCGGGGAGCTGTTTTTT. It encodes CASSSRGDRGWTGELFF.

This clonotype was counted only a few times. Relative to the germline gene, one junction end is altered; a read error may explain this. The rearrangement uses TRBV7-9 and TRBJ2-1, with D tentatively TRBD2 (6 bases). Germline V gene lookup returns CDR1 SEHNR and CDR2 FQNEAQ (reference sequence). This CDR3 spans 15 amino acids. CDR3 protein: CASSDKTVDRGSEIF. The CDR3 bases are TGTGCCAGCAGCGACAAGACCGTGGACCGGGGGTCAGAAATCTTC.

The rearrangement joins TRBV7-3 to TRBJ2-3; maybe TRBD2 (6 bases). The CDR3 has 15 residues. Germline values: CDR1 SGHTA, CDR2 FQGTGA. V was clipped by 2 bases and J by 0 bases, with 9 bases between them. CDR3: CASSLGLSSTDTQYF. The DNA for the CDR3 is TGTGCCAGCAGCTTAGGACTATCTAGCACAGATACGCAGTATTTT.

The chain carries TRBV18 and TRBJ2-6, with D tentatively TRBD1 (6 bases). CDR3 length: 18 residues. CDR1 and CDR2 (germline): KGHSH, LQKENI. V dropped 4 bases and J dropped 0 bases, with 16 bases sitting between them. The CDR3 bases are TGTGCCAGCTCACTAAACAGGGTTGTTAACTCTGGGGCCAACGTCCTGACTTTC. Amino acids: CASSLNRVVNSGANVLTF.

The chain joins TRBV12-3 or TRBV12-4 to TRBJ2-1; 7 nucleotides agree with TRBD1. The V gene end was trimmed by 5 bases and the J gene end by 5 bases; junction bases not matched to a gene: 6. The CDR3 runs to 14 residues. The CDR3 DNA reads as TGTGCCAGCAGTGACAGGGTGGGAGACAATGAGCAGTTCTTC. Translating it yields CASSDRVGDNEQFF.

Many counts were recorded for this clonotype. The rearrangement links TRBV5-1 to TRBJ1-4; D is undetermined. V was clipped by 2 bases and J by 2 bases, with 13 bases between them. Germline values: CDR1 SGHRS, CDR2 YFSETQ. CDR3 size: 16 residues. The CDR3 is CASSFARWSTNEKLFF. For the CDR3, the DNA is TGCGCCAGCAGCTTCGCCCGTTGGTCTACTAATGAAAAACTGTTTTTT.

This sequence joins TRBV2 and TRBJ2-2; 8 positions agree with TRBD1. V trimming: 5 bases; J trimming: 1 base; junction bases outside the gene matches: 6. CDR1 and CDR2 (germline): SNHLY, FYNNEI. The CDR3 covers 16 residues. Here the CDR3 reads CASSKDRVVNTGELFF. The CDR3 DNA sequence: TGTGCCAGCAGTAAGGACAGGGTGGTGAACACCGGGGAGCTGTTTTTT. Full variable domain (missing parts from reference TRBV2 and TRBJ2-2): EPEVTQTPSHQVTQMGQEVILRCVPISNHLYFYWYRQILGQKVEFLVSFYNNEISEKSEIFDDQFSVERPDGSNFTLKIRSTKLEDSAMYFCASSKDRVVNTGELFFGEGSRLTVL.

This clonotype turned up a few times. The chain combines TRBV12-3 or TRBV12-4 with TRBJ1-1, with 8 bases lining up with TRBD1. The CDR3 is 15 amino acids. Trimming cost V 5 bases and J 5 bases; bases outside gene matches: 10. In DNA, the CDR3 is TGTGCCAGCAGTCCTCAGACAGGGGTAGGTACTGAAGCTTTCTTT. Its protein is CASSPQTGVGTEAFF.

A word on this clonotype: At one end the junction does not follow the germline gene, possibly because of a read error. This chain connects TRBV3-1 to TRBJ1-2; unclear D gene. Per the germline V gene, CDR1 is LGHDT and CDR2 is YNNKEL (reference sequence). The CDR3 extends over 11 amino acids. The DNA of the CDR3 is TGTGCCAGCAGCCAAGATGGGTTCCGGATCTTC. Translating it yields CASSQDGFRIF.

The chain is built from TRBV3-1 and TRBJ1-1; weak D call: TRBD1 (6 bases). V shed 8 bases and J shed 5 bases, with 18 bases lying between them. Germline V gene lookup returns CDR1 LGHDT and CDR2 YNNKEL (reference sequence). The CDR3 contains 14 residues. CDR3 sequence reads: CASRSGEGMTEAFF. CDR3 sequence (DNA): TGTGCCAGCCGGTCAGGGGAGGGGATGACTGAAGCTTTCTTT.

V usage is TRBV6-1 and J usage is TRBJ2-7; tentative D call: TRBD2 (5 bases). The CDR3 runs 13 residues. V dropped 1 base and J dropped 6 bases, with 10 bases sitting between them. Germline V gives CDR1 MNHNS, CDR2 SASEGT. The CDR3 reads CASSEDGGSEQYF. The CDR3 DNA reads as TGTGCCAGCAGTGAAGACGGAGGATCCGAGCAGTACTTC.

The J gene is TRBJ2-5, the V gene TRBV10-3, with D perhaps matching TRBD2 (8 bases). V lost 4 bases and J lost 4, with 22 bases in between. Germline V gene lookup returns CDR1 ENHRY and CDR2 SYGVKD. The CDR3 contains 17 residues. CDR3 coding DNA: TGTGCCATCAGTGCCGGTCGGGGGGGCGGGGACAGAGAGACCCAGTACTTC. This encodes CAISAGRGGGDRETQYF.

This clonotype was seen a handful of times. This chain joins TRBV20-1 and TRBJ2-5; TRBD1 matches 9 bases. The CDR3 has 13 amino acids. The germline V gene has CDR1 DFQATT and CDR2 SNEGSKA (reference sequence). J was trimmed by 1 base and V by 5 bases; bases with no gene match: 2. Written as DNA, the CDR3 is TGCAGTGCTCGGACAGGGGCCCAAGAGACCCAGTACTTC. This encodes CSARTGAQETQYF.

The sample holds many counts of this clonotype. The genes are TRBV7-2 and TRBJ1-6, with D possibly being TRBD1 (5 bases). From germline, CDR1 is SGHTA and CDR2 FQGNSA. The CDR3 totals 16 residues. Trimming left V 6 bases short and J 0 bases short, with 12 bases between. CDR3 protein: CASSSGPASYNSPLHF. In DNA form, the CDR3 reads TGTGCCAGCAGTTCGGGGCCCGCCTCCTATAATTCACCCCTCCACTTT.

In this sample, this clonotype turned up many times. This chain uses TRBV4-3 with TRBJ2-5; 10 positions match TRBD2. The V gene's germline CDR1 is LGHNA and CDR2 YSLEER. After removal of 1 base from V and 2 bases from J, the junction contained 7 bases not matched to a gene. The CDR3 has 17 residues. CDR3 in DNA: TGCGCCAGCAGCCAAGGTCGACTAGCGGGTCGACAAGAGACCCAGTACTTC. This codes for CASSQGRLAGRQETQYF.

The sample holds a few counts of this clonotype. This chain joins TRBV11-1 and TRBJ1-3; tentative D call: TRBD1 (6 bases). Trimming removed 3 bases at V and 4 bases at J, with 10 bases between. This CDR3 has 14 amino acids. Germline V gene lookup returns CDR1 SGHAT and CDR2 FQDESV (reference sequence). The CDR3 bases are TGTGCCAGCAGCTTCACAGGGTCCGGAAACACCATATATTTT. Amino acids: CASSFTGSGNTIYF. Using reference TRBV11-1 and TRBJ1-3 for the parts outside the CDR3, the full variable domain is EAEVAQSPRYKITEKSQAVAFWCDPISGHATLYWYRQILGQGPELLVQFQDESVVDDSQLPKDRFSAERLKGVDSTLKIQPAELGDSAMYLCASSFTGSGNTIYFGEGSWLTVV.

The genes are TRBV9 and TRBJ2-2, with TRBD1 identical over 7 bases. With V trimmed by 0 bases and J by 2 bases, 4 bases remained unmatched. The CDR3 covers 16 residues. Per the germline V gene, CDR1 is SGDLS and CDR2 is YYNGEE. CDR3 protein: CASSVGGQLNTGELFF. The CDR3 DNA reads TGTGCCAGCAGCGTAGGGGGACAGCTAAACACCGGGGAGCTGTTTTTT.

This clonotype came up a few times. J is TRBJ2-2 and V is TRBV7-2, with D unclear. Trimming left V 2 bases short and J 6 bases short, with 10 bases between. This CDR3 spans 14 amino acids. Looked up from germline, CDR1 is SGHTA and CDR2 is FQGNSA. The CDR3 sequence is CASSLSFSAGELFF. As DNA, the CDR3 is TGTGCCAGCAGCTTAAGTTTTTCGGCCGGGGAGCTGTTTTTT. Full variable domain (outside the CDR3, taken from reference TRBV7-2 and TRBJ2-2): GAGVSQSPSNKVTEKGKDVELRCDPISGHTALYWYRQSLGQGLEFLIYFQGNSAPDKSGLPSDRFSAERTGGSVSTLTIQRTQQEDSAVYLCASSLSFSAGELFFGEGSRLTVL.

There are many counts of this clonotype. The V and J genes are TRBV7-2 and TRBJ2-1; 8 positions match TRBD2. The CDR3 extends over 17 amino acids. Germline CDR1 and CDR2: SGHTA and FQGNSA. V was clipped by 4 bases and J by 3 bases; unmatched bases: 11. The CDR3 DNA sequence: TGTGCCAGCAGCTGGGGGAGCGGGGGTAGTTTCTACAATGAGCAGTTCTTC. It specifies CASSWGSGGSFYNEQFF.

This clonotype turned up a few times. V is TRBV19 and J is TRBJ1-1, with D unclear. V lost 1 base to trimming and J lost 0 bases, with 12 bases between them. The CDR3 runs 16 residues. Germline V gene data show CDR1 as LNHDA and CDR2 as SQIVND (reference sequence). CDR3 amino acids: CASSIGHGSMNTEAFF. The CDR3 DNA is TGTGCCAGTAGTATAGGGCACGGGAGCATGAACACTGAAGCTTTCTTT.

There are many counts of this clonotype. This chain uses TRBV5-4 with TRBJ2-5; 11 bases are shared with TRBD2. Germline V lookup: CDR1 SGHNT, CDR2 YYREEE (reference sequence). The CDR3 has 14 residues. J gave up 5 bases and V 4 bases, and 4 bases lay outside the gene matches. CDR3 nucleotides: TGTGCCAGCAGCCTGACTAGCGGGGCGGAGACCCAGTACTTC. Protein product: CASSLTSGAETQYF.

The sample holds a few counts of this clonotype. This chain joins TRBV6-2 or TRBV6-3 and TRBJ2-6; D perhaps matches TRBD2 (5 bases). This CDR3 is built from 15 residues. Trimming removed 5 bases at V and 3 bases at J, with 11 bases between. Per the germline V gene, CDR1 is MNHEY and CDR2 is SVGEGT. CDR3 DNA sequence: TGTGCCAGCAGTGAGGGATGGAGTGGGGCCAACGTCCTGACTTTC. This sequence encodes CASSEGWSGANVLTF.

This clonotype was found a few times. The junction does not match germline at one end; this may be a read error. V is TRBV7-9 and J is TRBJ1-1, with a possible D match to TRBD1 (5 bases). Germline CDR1 reads SEHNR; CDR2 reads FQNEAQ (reference sequence). This CDR3 region has 12 residues. The CDR3 DNA follows: TGTGCCAGCAGATTAGGGGCCACTGAAGCTTTCTTT. It encodes CASRLGATEAFF. Using reference TRBV7-9 and TRBJ1-1 for the parts outside the CDR3, the full variable domain is DTGVSQNPRHKITKRGQNVTFRCDPISEHNRLYWYRQTLGQGPEFLTYFQNEAQLEKSRLLSDRFSAERPKGSFSTLEIQRTEQGDSAMYLCASRLGATEAFFGQGTRLTVV.

The chain is built from TRBV11-2 and TRBJ2-1; D unclear. The CDR3 totals 11 residues. Germline V gene lookup returns CDR1 SGHAT and CDR2 FQNNGV. The V end lost 5 bases, the J end lost 9 bases, and 8 bases lay between the germline ends. In DNA, the CDR3 is TGTGCCAGCAGCCAGTGGGGTGAGCAGTTCTTC. Protein sequence: CASSQWGEQFF. Variable domain in full (rest from reference TRBV11-2 and TRBJ2-1): EAGVAQSPRYKIIEKRQSVAFWCNPISGHATLYWYQQILGQGPKLLIQFQNNGVVDDSQLPKDRFSAERLKGVDSTLKIQPAKLEDSAVYLCASSQWGEQFFGPGTRLTVL.